This TCR beta chain was sequenced for a study of T cell responses to AZD1222 COVID-19 vaccine. Study-wide results and caveats: Clonal diversity was possibly underestimated, and white British individuals and females predominated among donors. Across the whole spike, CD4 TCRs peaked at regions 160-218 and 743-854. After the peak T cell response, and only then, were repertoires sampled.

Sequenced by immunoSEQ multiplex PCR; TCRdb stores in-frame clones only, minus some. The table records some 140,000 clones, around 92% of them present only once. Trimming left V 1 base short and J 7 bases short, with 8 bases between. The CDR3 is made up of 13 amino acids. CDR1 and CDR2 from the germline V gene are SGHTA and FQGNSA. Comment on this clone: Its antigen is not known.

The clonotype comes from an adult in good health. The sample consisted of peripheral blood, taken on day 0 of AZD1222 vaccination. The V gene is TRBV7-2, the J gene TRBJ1-5, with D possibly TRBD1 on 6 matching bases. CDR3 DNA: TGTGCCAGCAGCTTAGAGCAGGGGCAGCCCCAGCATTTT. It translates to CASSLEQGQPQHF.